This TCR beta chain was recorded in a study of T cell responses to AZD1222 COVID-19 vaccine. Study as a whole: Pooled samples include second doses given at about 4 or 12 weeks.

In the case of this clone: Its antigen is as yet unknown.

Some clones are missing from TCRdb's copy, which holds only in-frame ones; the method was immunoSEQ multiplex PCR. The repertoire holds more than 150,000 clones, about nine tenths seen once, with about 1.6% in the top ten. General study points: Donors were mostly white British, more females; clonal diversity possibly underestimated.

The source material was peripheral blood, sampled on day 0 of AZD1222 vaccination. This receptor was taken from an adult in good health.

The CDR3 spells CASSLDLAEYNSPLHF. The CDR3 nucleotides are TGTGCCAGCAGCTTAGATTTGGCGGAATATAATTCACCCCTCCACTTT. This sequence joins TRBV7-2 and TRBJ1-6; D gene unclear. The CDR3 spans 16 residues. The germline V gene encodes CDR1 SGHTA and CDR2 FQGNSA. Trimming took 1 base from V and 4 from J, leaving 11 bases between them. Full variable domain (missing parts from reference TRBV7-2 and TRBJ1-6): GAGVSQSPSNKVTEKGKDVELRCDPISGHTALYWYRQSLGQGLEFLIYFQGNSAPDKSGLPSDRFSAERTGGSVSTLTIQRTQQEDSAVYLCASSLDLAEYNSPLHFGNGTRLTVT.